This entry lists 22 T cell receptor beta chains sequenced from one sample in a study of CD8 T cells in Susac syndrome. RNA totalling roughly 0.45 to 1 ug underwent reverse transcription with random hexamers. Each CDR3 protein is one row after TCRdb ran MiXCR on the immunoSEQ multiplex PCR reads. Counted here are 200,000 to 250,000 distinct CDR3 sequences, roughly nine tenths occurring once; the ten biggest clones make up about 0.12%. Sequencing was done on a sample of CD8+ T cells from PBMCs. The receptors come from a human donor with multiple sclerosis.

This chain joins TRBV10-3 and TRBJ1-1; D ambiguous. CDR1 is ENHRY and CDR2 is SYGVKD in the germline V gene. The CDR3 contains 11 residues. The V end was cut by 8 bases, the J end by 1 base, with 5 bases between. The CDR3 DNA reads TGTGCCATCTCAGGGAACACTGAAGCTTTCTTT. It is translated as CAISGNTEAFF.

The CDR3 nucleotides are TGTGCCAGCAGCGCCGGGACCATCGTAAATGAGCAGTTCTTC. Translating it yields CASSAGTIVNEQFF. The J gene is TRBJ2-1, the V gene TRBV9; D may correspond to TRBD1 or TRBD2 (5 bases each). The length of the CDR3 is 14 residues. The germline gives CDR1 SGDLS, CDR2 YYNGEE. V lost 3 bases, J lost 7 bases, and 14 bases lay in between.

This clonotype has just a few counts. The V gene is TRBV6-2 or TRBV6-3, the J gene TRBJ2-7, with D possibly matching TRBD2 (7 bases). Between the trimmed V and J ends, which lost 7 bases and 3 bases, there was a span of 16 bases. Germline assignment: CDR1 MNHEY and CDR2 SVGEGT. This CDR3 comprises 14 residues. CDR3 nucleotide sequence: TGTGCCAGCACCCCAACGGGGGGCTTCTACGAGCAGTACTTC. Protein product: CASTPTGGFYEQYF.

In DNA, the CDR3 is TGTGCCACCAGGGAAGAAGGTATGAACACTGAAGCTTTCTTT. Translated: CATREEGMNTEAFF. The chain joins TRBV15 to TRBJ1-1; no firm D call. The CDR3 runs to 14 residues. The V end was cut by 6 bases, the J end by 0 bases, with 11 bases between. In germline, CDR1 is LNHNV, CDR2 YYDKDF (reference sequence).

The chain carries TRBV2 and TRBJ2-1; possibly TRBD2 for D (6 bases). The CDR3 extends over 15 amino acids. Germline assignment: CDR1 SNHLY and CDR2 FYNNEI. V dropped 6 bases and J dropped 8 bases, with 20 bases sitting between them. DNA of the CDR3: TGTGCCAGCAGGGAGTGGAGGGAGACGAAGGATGAGCAGTTCTTC. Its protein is CASREWRETKDEQFF.

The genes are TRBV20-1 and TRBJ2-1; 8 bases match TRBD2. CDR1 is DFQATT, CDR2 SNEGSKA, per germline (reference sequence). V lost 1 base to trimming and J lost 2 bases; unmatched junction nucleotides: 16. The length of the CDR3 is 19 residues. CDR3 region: CSARAYSGGIPRTYNEQFF. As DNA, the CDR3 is TGCAGTGCTAGAGCCTACAGCGGGGGTATCCCCCGGACCTACAATGAGCAGTTCTTC.

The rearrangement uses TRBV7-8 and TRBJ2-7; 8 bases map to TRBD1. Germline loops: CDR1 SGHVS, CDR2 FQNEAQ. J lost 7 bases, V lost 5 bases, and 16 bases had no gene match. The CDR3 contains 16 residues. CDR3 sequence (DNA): TGTGCCAGCAGCACCACGACAGGGGACGCCGTTGTTGAGCAGTACTTC. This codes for CASSTTTGDAVVEQYF. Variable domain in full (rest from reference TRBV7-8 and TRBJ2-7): GAGVSQSPRYKVAKRGQDVALRCDPISGHVSLFWYQQALGQGPEFLTYFQNEAQLDKSGLPSDRFFAERPEGSVSTLKIQRTQQEDSAVYLCASSTTTGDAVVEQYFGPGTRLTVT.

The CDR3 nucleotides read TGTGCCAGCTCTCACCAAGAAAGACCAACCTACGAGCAGTACTTC. Protein sequence: CASSHQERPTYEQYF. The chain uses TRBV18 and TRBJ2-7; D remains unclear. V was shortened by 6 bases and J by 2 bases, with 17 bases between the two germline ends. The CDR3 spans 15 residues. Germline V gene sequence: CDR1 KGHSH, CDR2 LQKENI.

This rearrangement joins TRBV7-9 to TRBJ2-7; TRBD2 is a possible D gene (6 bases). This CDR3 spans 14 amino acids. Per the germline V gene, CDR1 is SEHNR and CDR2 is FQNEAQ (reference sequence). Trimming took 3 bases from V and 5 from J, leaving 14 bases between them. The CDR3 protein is CASSLGTPFHEQYF. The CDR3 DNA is TGTGCCAGCAGCTTGGGGACTCCATTCCACGAGCAGTACTTC. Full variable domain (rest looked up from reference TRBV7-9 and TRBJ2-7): DTGVSQNPRHKITKRGQNVTFRCDPISEHNRLYWYRQTLGQGPEFLTYFQNEAQLEKSRLLSDRFSAERPKGSFSTLEIQRTEQGDSAMYLCASSLGTPFHEQYFGPGTRLTVT.

The CDR3 nucleotides read TGCGCCAGCAGCCTCCGACAGGGCGGTCAGCCCCAGCATTTT. Translating it yields CASSLRQGGQPQHF. The chain links TRBV4-3 to TRBJ1-5, with 7 bases aligning to TRBD1. Germline V gene lookup returns CDR1 LGHNA and CDR2 YSLEER. The V gene end was trimmed by 4 bases and the J gene end by 6 bases; junction bases not matched to a gene: 6. The CDR3 spans 14 residues.

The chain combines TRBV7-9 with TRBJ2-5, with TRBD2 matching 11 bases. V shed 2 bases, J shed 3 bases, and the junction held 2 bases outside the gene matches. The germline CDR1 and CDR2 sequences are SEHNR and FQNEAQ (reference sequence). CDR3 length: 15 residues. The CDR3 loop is CASSLRLAGKETQYF. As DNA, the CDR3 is TGTGCCAGCAGCTTAAGACTAGCGGGGAAAGAGACCCAGTACTTC.

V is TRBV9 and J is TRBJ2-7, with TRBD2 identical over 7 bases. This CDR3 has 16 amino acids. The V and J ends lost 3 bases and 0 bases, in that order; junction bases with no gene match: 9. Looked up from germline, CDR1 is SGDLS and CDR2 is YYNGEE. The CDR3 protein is CASSAQSGVSSYEQYF. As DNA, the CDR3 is TGTGCCAGCAGCGCGCAGAGCGGGGTAAGCTCCTACGAGCAGTACTTC. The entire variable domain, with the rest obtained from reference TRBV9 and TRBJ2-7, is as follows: DSGVTQTPKHLITATGQRVTLRCSPRSGDLSVYWYQQSLDQGLQFLIQYYNGEERAKGNILERFSAQQFPDLHSELNLSSLELGDSALYFCASSAQSGVSSYEQYFGPGTRLTVT.

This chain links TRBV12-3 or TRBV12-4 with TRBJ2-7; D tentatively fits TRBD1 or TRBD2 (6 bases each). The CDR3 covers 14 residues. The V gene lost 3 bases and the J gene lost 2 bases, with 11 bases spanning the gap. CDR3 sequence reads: CASSFGRDTYEQYF. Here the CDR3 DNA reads TGTGCCAGCAGTTTCGGGCGGGACACCTACGAGCAGTACTTC.

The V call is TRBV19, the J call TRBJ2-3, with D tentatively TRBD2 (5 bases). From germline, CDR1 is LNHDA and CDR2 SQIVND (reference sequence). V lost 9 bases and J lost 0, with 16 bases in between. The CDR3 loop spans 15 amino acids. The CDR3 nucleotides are TGTGCCAGCCAGGCGGAGGACGCTAGCACAGATACGCAGTATTTT. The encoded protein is CASQAEDASTDTQYF.

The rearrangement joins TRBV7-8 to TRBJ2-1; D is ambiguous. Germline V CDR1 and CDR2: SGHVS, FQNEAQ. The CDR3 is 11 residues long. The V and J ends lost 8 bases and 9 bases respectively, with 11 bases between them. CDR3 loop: CASVGWREQFF. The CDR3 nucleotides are TGTGCCAGCGTGGGGTGGCGTGAGCAGTTCTTC.

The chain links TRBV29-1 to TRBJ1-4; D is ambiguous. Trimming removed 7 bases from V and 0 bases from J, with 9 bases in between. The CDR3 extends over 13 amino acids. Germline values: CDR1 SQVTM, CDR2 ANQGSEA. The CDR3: CSAMNATNEKLFF. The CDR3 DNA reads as TGCAGCGCCATGAATGCAACTAATGAAAAACTGTTTTTT.

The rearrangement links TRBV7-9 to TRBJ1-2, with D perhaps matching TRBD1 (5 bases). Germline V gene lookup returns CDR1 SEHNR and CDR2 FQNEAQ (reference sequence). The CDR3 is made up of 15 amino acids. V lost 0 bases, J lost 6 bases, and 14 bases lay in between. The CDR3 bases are TGTGCCAGCAGCTTAGCAGGGCAGGGTGTGGATGGCTACACCTTC. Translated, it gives CASSLAGQGVDGYTF.

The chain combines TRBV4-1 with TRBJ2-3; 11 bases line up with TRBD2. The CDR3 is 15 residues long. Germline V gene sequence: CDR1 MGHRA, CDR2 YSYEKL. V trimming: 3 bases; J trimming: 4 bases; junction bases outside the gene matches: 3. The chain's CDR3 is CASSHIAGGPDTQYF. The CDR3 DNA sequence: TGCGCCAGCAGCCACATAGCGGGAGGGCCAGATACGCAGTATTTT.

The DNA for the CDR3 is TGCGCCAGCAGCCGCGGTCTCGGGACTAGTAGAGAGACCCAGTACTTC. Amino acid sequence: CASSRGLGTSRETQYF. The V gene is TRBV4-1, the J gene TRBJ2-5, with 8 bases aligning to TRBD2. This CDR3 comprises 16 residues. Germline V gives CDR1 MGHRA, CDR2 YSYEKL. The V and J ends lost 4 bases and 4 bases, in that order; junction bases with no gene match: 11.

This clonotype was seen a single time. The CDR3 coding sequence is TGTGCCAGCGCTGGGGGGGGTTACAATGAGCAGTTCTTC. Encoded protein: CASAGGGYNEQFF. The V and J genes are TRBV27 and TRBJ2-1; 7 nucleotides align to TRBD2. The CDR3 runs to 13 residues. Germline assignment: CDR1 MNHEY and CDR2 SMNVEV (reference sequence). V lost 8 bases, J lost 4 bases, and 5 bases stayed unmatched.

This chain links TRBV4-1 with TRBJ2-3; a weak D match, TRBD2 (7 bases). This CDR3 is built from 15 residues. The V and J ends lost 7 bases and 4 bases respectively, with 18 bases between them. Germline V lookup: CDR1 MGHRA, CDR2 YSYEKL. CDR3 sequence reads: CASKDERGAADTQYF. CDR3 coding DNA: TGCGCCAGCAAGGACGAACGGGGGGCGGCAGATACGCAGTATTTT.

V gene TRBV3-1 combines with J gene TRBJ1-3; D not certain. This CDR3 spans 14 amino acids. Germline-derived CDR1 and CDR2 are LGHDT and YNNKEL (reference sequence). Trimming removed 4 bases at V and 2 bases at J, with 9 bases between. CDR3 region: CASSLSLAGNTIYF. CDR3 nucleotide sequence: TGTGCCAGCAGCCTTTCCCTAGCTGGAAACACCATATATTTT.